The 19 T cell receptor beta chains below all came from one sample that was sequenced in a study of blood T cell repertoires in COVID-19. Generated by immunoSEQ multiplex PCR, the TCRdb table keeps only in-frame clones and is missing some. Of around 150,000 clones in the sample, roughly nine tenths were seen once. The sample was peripheral blood. The receptors were sampled from an older woman with active COVID-19.

V gene TRBV28 combines with J gene TRBJ1-6, with 7 bases that match TRBD1. Germline lookup yields CDR1 MDHEN and CDR2 SYDVKM. The junction had 10 bases not matched to a gene; V was cut back by 5 bases and J by 6 bases. This CDR3 has 16 amino acids. CDR3 sequence (DNA): TGTGCCAGCAGTCGGGACAGCTACTCATTTAATTCACCCCTCCACTTT. Translation: CASSRDSYSFNSPLHF.

This clone was found a few times. The chain combines TRBV28 with TRBJ2-7; TRBD2 agrees at 9 bases. This CDR3 is 14 amino acids long. The V gene end was trimmed by 5 bases and the J gene end by 3 bases; junction bases not matched to a gene: 5. The germline gives CDR1 MDHEN, CDR2 SYDVKM. The CDR3 DNA follows: TGTGCCAGCAGTCGCAGACTAGCGGACTACGAGCAGTACTTC. Its translation: CASSRRLADYEQYF.

This chain joins TRBV9 and TRBJ2-4, with D hard to call. The ends were cut back, 3 bases at V and 5 bases at J, with 12 bases in the middle. The germline V gene encodes CDR1 SGDLS and CDR2 YYNGEE. The CDR3 contains 14 residues. CDR3 sequence reads: CASSATEVQNIQYF. For the CDR3, the DNA is TGTGCCAGCAGCGCAACCGAGGTCCAAAACATTCAGTACTTC.

The V call is TRBV7-9, the J call TRBJ1-1; D is ambiguous. The CDR3 is 14 residues long. Trimming removed 7 bases from V and 0 bases from J, with 12 bases in between. Per the germline V gene, CDR1 is SEHNR and CDR2 is FQNEAQ (reference sequence). This CDR3 is CASILPGMNTEAFF. The CDR3 nucleotides read TGTGCCAGCATCCTCCCCGGGATGAACACTGAAGCTTTCTTT.

The rearrangement links TRBV5-1 to TRBJ1-4; TRBD1 might be the D (6 bases). V was shortened by 5 bases and J by 2 bases, with 16 bases between the two germline ends. Germline V gene data show CDR1 as SGHRS and CDR2 as YFSETQ. This CDR3 has 16 amino acids. The CDR3 loop is CASRGERGATNEKLFF. DNA for the CDR3: TGCGCCAGCAGGGGAGAGCGGGGGGCGACTAATGAAAAACTGTTTTTT.

This clone showed up just once. This chain uses TRBV6-5 with TRBJ1-4; a possible D gene is TRBD1 (5 bases). The CDR3 has 14 amino acids. Germline CDR1 MNHEY, CDR2 SVGAGI. Between the trimmed V and J ends, which lost 8 bases and 3 bases, there was a span of 13 bases. CDR3 in amino acids: CASSWGVPNEKLFF. In DNA, the CDR3 is TGTGCCAGCTCCTGGGGGGTTCCTAATGAAAAACTGTTTTTT.

This chain links TRBV2 with TRBJ2-1; TRBD2 agrees at 9 bases. CDR3 length: 15 amino acids. The J segment lost 7 bases and the V segment lost 4 bases, leaving 8 bases of the junction unmatched. Per germline, CDR1 SNHLY and CDR2 FYNNEI. The CDR3 here is CASSGGAGGVNEQFF. The CDR3 nucleotides are TGTGCCAGCAGTGGTGGAGCGGGAGGAGTAAATGAGCAGTTCTTC.

This clone was recorded only once. V is TRBV28 and J is TRBJ2-1, with 10 bases that match TRBD1. Germline CDR1 reads MDHEN; CDR2 reads SYDVKM. The CDR3 is 16 residues long. Trimming cost V 8 bases and J 3 bases; bases outside gene matches: 10. The CDR3 DNA reads as TGTGCCAGCCAGGCCCCCGGGACAGGGGTCTACAATGAGCAGTTCTTC. Amino acids: CASQAPGTGVYNEQFF.

The V call is TRBV5-6, the J call TRBJ2-7, with a possible D match to TRBD2 (5 bases). Deletions cut 6 bases from V and 4 bases from J, with 14 bases between. CDR3 length: 13 residues. CDR1 is SGHDT and CDR2 is YYEEEE in the germline V gene. In nucleotides, the CDR3 is TGTGCCAGCATGTCTCGTTGGACTTACGAGCAGTACTTC. Protein product: CASMSRWTYEQYF.

J is TRBJ1-1 and V is TRBV6-2 or TRBV6-3; 10 bases line up with TRBD1. This CDR3 comprises 17 residues. With 0 bases clipped from V and 2 bases from J, the junction kept 6 bases outside the gene matches. Germline V gene lookup returns CDR1 MNHEY and CDR2 SVGEGT. The CDR3 DNA reads as TGTGCCAGCAGTTACTCGATAGGGACAGGGGTTAACACTGAAGCTTTCTTT. Translation gives CASSYSIGTGVNTEAFF.

The V and J genes are TRBV19 and TRBJ1-1; D unresolved. The CDR3 length is 15 residues. The ends were cut back, 8 bases at V and 6 bases at J, with 22 bases in the middle. Looked up from germline, CDR1 is LNHDA and CDR2 is SQIVND (reference sequence). CDR3 sequence: CASSKQVRMYSEAFF. CDR3 nucleotide sequence: TGTGCCAGTTCCAAGCAGGTGAGAATGTACTCTGAAGCTTTCTTT. The complete variable domain, with remaining parts taken from reference TRBV19 and TRBJ1-1, reads DGGITQSPKYLFRKEGQNVTLSCEQNLNHDAMYWYRQDPGQGLRLIYYSQIVNDFQKGDIAEGYSVSREKKESFPLTVTSAQKNPTAFYLCASSKQVRMYSEAFFGQGTRLTVV.

The V gene is TRBV7-9, the J gene TRBJ1-3; D call uncertain. This CDR3 comprises 14 residues. Trimming pared 1 base from V and 0 bases from J, leaving 4 bases between. Germline V gene data show CDR1 as SEHNR and CDR2 as FQNEAQ (reference sequence). The chain's CDR3 is CASSLGSSGNTIYF. In nucleotides, the CDR3 is TGTGCCAGCAGCTTAGGCAGCTCTGGAAACACCATATATTTT.

About this clone: A junction boundary mismatches the germline segment, possibly from a read error. The chain is built from TRBV5-1 and TRBJ1-1; TRBD1 is a possible D gene (6 bases). The CDR3 loop spans 11 amino acids. Germline CDR1 reads SGHRS; CDR2 reads YFSETQ. The CDR3: CASSSGGIGIF. The CDR3 DNA is TGCGCCAGCAGCTCTGGGGGCATAGGAATTTTT. Full variable domain (remainder filled in from reference TRBV5-1 and TRBJ1-1): KAGVTQTPRYLIKTRGQQVTLSCSPISGHRSVSWYQQTPGQGLQFLFEYFSETQRNKGNFPGRFSGRQFSNSRSEMNVSTLELGDSALYLCASSSGGIGIFGQGTRLTVV.

The gene calls are TRBV6-6 and TRBJ1-1, with 8 bases matching TRBD1. The CDR3 loop spans 14 amino acids. With 6 bases clipped from V and 0 bases from J, the junction kept 3 bases outside the gene matches. Germline V gene sequence: CDR1 MNHNY, CDR2 SVGAGI (reference sequence). The CDR3 loop reads CASRRTGLNTEAFF. The CDR3 DNA sequence: TGTGCCAGCAGGAGGACAGGGCTGAACACTGAAGCTTTCTTT.

The V gene is TRBV3-1 (or the pseudogene TRBV3-2), the J gene TRBJ2-2, with TRBD2 matching 9 bases. This CDR3 is built from 19 residues. CDR1 is LGHDT and CDR2 is YNNKEL in the germline V gene (reference sequence). V shed 0 bases, J shed 3 bases, and the junction held 11 bases outside the gene matches. The CDR3 bases are TGTGCCAGCAGCCAAGATTTCACGGGCGGGAGGGCGTACACCGGGGAGCTGTTTTTT. Translation: CASSQDFTGGRAYTGELFF.

The chain links TRBV6-2 or TRBV6-3 to TRBJ2-7; possibly TRBD1 for D (5 bases). Looked up from germline, CDR1 is MNHEY and CDR2 is SVGEGT. The CDR3 is 14 residues long. The ends were cut back, 6 bases at V and 1 base at J, with 13 bases in the middle. DNA of the CDR3: TGTGCCAGCAGCGGACATGCTCCTTCCTACGAGCAGTACTTC. Amino acid sequence: CASSGHAPSYEQYF.

The CDR3 here is CASSLGGQVEKLFF. Here the CDR3 DNA reads TGCGCCAGCAGCTTGGGCGGACAGGTTGAAAAACTGTTTTTT. V and J are TRBV5-1 and TRBJ1-4, with 7 bases matching TRBD1. CDR1 is SGHRS, CDR2 YFSETQ, per germline. V lost 0 bases and J lost 7; bases outside the gene matches: 3. The CDR3 runs 14 residues.

V is TRBV7-9 and J is TRBJ2-4; D is perhaps TRBD1 (5 bases). The CDR3 runs 17 residues. Trimming cost V 7 bases and J 7 bases, with 26 bases left between them. Germline CDR1 is SEHNR and CDR2 is FQNEAQ (reference sequence). CDR3 sequence (DNA): TGTGCCAGCAAGGGTTTGGCGAGAACAGGCACTGGTAACATTCAGTACTTC. It translates to CASKGLARTGTGNIQYF.

The chain carries TRBV5-1 and TRBJ2-7, with 8 bases aligning to TRBD1. The CDR3 loop spans 13 amino acids. CDR1 and CDR2 (germline): SGHRS, YFSETQ. V lost 4 bases and J lost 7; bases outside the gene matches: 7. CDR3 DNA sequence: TGCGCCAGCAGCGTGCAGGGGGCGCGTGAGCAGTACTTC. This codes for CASSVQGAREQYF.